This T cell receptor (beta chain) derives from a study of monozygotic twins with inflammatory bowel disease (dated by TCRdb to the late 2010s). Regarding the research as a whole: In total, around 30 monozygotic twin pairs made up the full study: 19 Danish pairs, all IBD-discordant, plus nine German pairs, of which four were IBD-concordant and five were IBD-discordant. Each individual had, on average, about 151 000 unique TCRalpha sequences and 181 000 unique TCRbeta sequences available for analysis. The search for disease-associated traits relied mainly on comparing IBD patients with their genetically identical healthy co-twins within discordant pairs.

Summary of the overall study and its limitations: Because patients received different immunosuppressive treatments, the repertoires may have picked up extra background noise and variability between individuals. The results gave no support for a single strong signal or clonotype linked to IBD. Distinction between different T cell subtypes could not be achieved in the analysis. IBD patients had lower TCRbeta repertoire diversity, measured by the inverse Simpson index, than their healthy co-twins. No difference in repertoire similarity was observed between concordant and discordant twins, possibly owing to limited statistical power. Compared with healthy twins, IBD patients had fewer clonotypes in common with other individuals, a difference most pronounced in patients showing signs of disease activity.

From cysteine to phenylalanine, the CDR3 is 15 amino acids long. The record lacks a DNA sequence. Sequences SGHAT (CDR1) and FQNNGV (CDR2) are obtained from the germline V gene. From each donor, an approximately 2.4 ml peripheral blood sample was drawn into PAXgene tubes and stored at -80 degrees C. Without T cell sorting, total RNA was isolated from whole blood using the PAXgene blood miRNA kit on an automated QIAcube. Peripheral blood from monozygotic twin pairs concordant or discordant for inflammatory bowel disease was subjected to deep TCRalpha and TCRbeta repertoire profiling with unique molecular barcoding. Smoking habits were recorded for all twin pairs, with individuals classified as current, former or never smokers. As for this clonotype: Its antigen remains unidentified.

The library was generated by 5' RACE. Preparation of each TCR library used 3,000 to 4,000 ng of total RNA. For each sample, cDNA synthesis was carried out in eight separate reactions using SMARTScribe reverse transcriptase. During cDNA synthesis, template switching introduced unique molecular identifiers that contained a 6-nucleotide sample barcode. TCRalpha and TCRbeta cDNA was amplified in two nested PCRs of about 17 and 10 cycles, and bead purification was carried out after each PCR. Before amplification, the cDNA was treated with uracil DNA-glycosylase and purified using the QIAquick PCR purification kit. In the second PCR, Illumina TruSeq-compatible adapters and sample-specific barcodes were added. Library quality and concentration were assessed using TapeStation and Qubit, and roughly 5.5 ng of each library was pooled. Pooled libraries were sequenced on an Illumina HiSeq2500 single-index Rapid Run with 2 x 100 bp reads and custom sequencing primers. On the authors' methods: MiGEC version 1.2.6 was used for UMI-based consensus assembly, which corrected PCR and sequencing errors. MiXCR version 2.1.1 was used for V(D)J alignment, clonotype assembly and CDR3 extraction. To normalise gene usage, clonotype sharing and MAIT/NKT TCR abundance, the top 1000, 10 000 and 20 000 clonotypes in each sample were analysed. Diversity was computed as the inverse Simpson index with the vegan R package after downsampling to 27 000 UMIs. Paired Mann-Whitney U tests on discordant twin pairs were used, with Benjamini-Hochberg multiple-testing correction. TCRdb reprocessed the reads, so every CDR3 protein sequence counts as one entry and DNA is not shown. TCRdb assigned the V and J calls; the authors' analysis was not used. The table held for this sample gives approximately 330,000 distinct CDR3 sequences. In total, the top ten clones hold 2% of the sample.

Sequencing input: blood. This chain joins TRBV11-2 to TRBJ2-1; TCRdb names TRBD2, which stays unverified in the absence of DNA. The receptor's source is a human donor with ulcerative colitis or Crohn's disease, or a healthy co-twin of an affected twin (not recorded which). The CDR3 loop reads CASSLESGTYNEQFF.